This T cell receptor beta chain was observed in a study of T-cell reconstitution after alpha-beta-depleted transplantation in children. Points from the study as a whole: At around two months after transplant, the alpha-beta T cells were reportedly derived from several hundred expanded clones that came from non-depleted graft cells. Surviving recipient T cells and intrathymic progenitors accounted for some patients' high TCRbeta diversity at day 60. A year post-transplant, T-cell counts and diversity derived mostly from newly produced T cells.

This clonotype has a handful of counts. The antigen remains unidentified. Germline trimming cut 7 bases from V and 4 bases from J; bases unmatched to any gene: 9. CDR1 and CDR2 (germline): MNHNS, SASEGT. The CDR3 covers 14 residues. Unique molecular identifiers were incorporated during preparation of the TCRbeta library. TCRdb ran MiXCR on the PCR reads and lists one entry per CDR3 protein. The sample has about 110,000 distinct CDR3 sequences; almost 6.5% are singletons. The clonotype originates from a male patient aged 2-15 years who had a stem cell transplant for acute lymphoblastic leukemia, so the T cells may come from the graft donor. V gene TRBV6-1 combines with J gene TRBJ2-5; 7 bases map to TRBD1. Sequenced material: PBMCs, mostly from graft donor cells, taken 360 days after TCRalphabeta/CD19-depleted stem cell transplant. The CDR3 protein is CASTLRTGTETQYF. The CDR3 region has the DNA TGTGCCAGCACCCTCAGGACAGGAACAGAGACCCAGTACTTC.